The present T cell receptor (beta chain) was sequenced within a study of OX40 agonist ivuxolimab in advanced cancers. At the level of the study: Patients' therapy was ivuxolimab, an antibody that acts as an agonist of OX40 (CD134). Past anti-PD-1, anti-PD-L1 or anti-CTLA-4 therapy was accepted, and around 40% had received some. Whole-study findings and limits: With doses of 0.1 to 3.0 mg/kg, CD4+ and CD8+ blood T cells had undergone clonal expansion by week 6. Average numbers of expanded clones were greater in CD8+ T cells than in CD4+.

V gave up 5 bases and J gave up 5 bases, with 22 bases separating them. Germline CDR1 is SGHVS and CDR2 is FNYEAQ. CDR3 length: 17 amino acids. With regard to this clone: Its antigen is not identified.

Sequencing used immunoSEQ multiplex PCR; TCRdb keeps in-frame clones, though not all of them. The data contain under 80,000 clones, 65% to 90% of them seen just once; the ten biggest clones take up roughly 0.5%. The clonotype originates from an adult with an advanced solid tumor such as melanoma, head and neck, liver or kidney cancer. The rearrangement links TRBV7-6 to TRBJ2-1, with a tentative D call TRBD2 (6 bases). Sequences were derived from CD4+ or CD8+ T cells sorted from blood, sampled in a trial of the OX40 agonist ivuxolimab. DNA of the CDR3: TGTGCCAGCAGCCCCATTATGGGGGGAGCCCTCCACAATGAGCAGTTCTTC. The encoded protein is CASSPIMGGALHNEQFF.